This entry describes one TCR beta chain. CDR1 is SEHNR and CDR2 is FQNEAQ in the germline V gene (reference sequence). The CDR3 has 15 residues. V shed 5 bases and J 6 bases; nucleotides not matched to a gene: 9. The data were produced by immunoSEQ multiplex PCR, yet TCRdb's version contains in-frame clones alone and is incomplete. The sample has 150,000 to 200,000 clones; 75% to 80% are singletons. This entry belongs to a study of blood T cell repertoires in COVID-19. Study information: Sample material is recorded as cDNA or gDNA derived from T cells, B-cell-depleted T cells, or PBMCs.

V usage is TRBV7-9 and J usage is TRBJ2-1, with TRBD2 identical over 8 bases. Sequencing used peripheral blood. This clonotype was obtained from a woman between 65 and 79 years old with acute or convalescent COVID-19. In DNA form, the CDR3 reads TGTGCCAGCAGCCCGCCGGCTAGCGGGCTCAATGAGCAGTTCTTC. Protein sequence: CASSPPASGLNEQFF.